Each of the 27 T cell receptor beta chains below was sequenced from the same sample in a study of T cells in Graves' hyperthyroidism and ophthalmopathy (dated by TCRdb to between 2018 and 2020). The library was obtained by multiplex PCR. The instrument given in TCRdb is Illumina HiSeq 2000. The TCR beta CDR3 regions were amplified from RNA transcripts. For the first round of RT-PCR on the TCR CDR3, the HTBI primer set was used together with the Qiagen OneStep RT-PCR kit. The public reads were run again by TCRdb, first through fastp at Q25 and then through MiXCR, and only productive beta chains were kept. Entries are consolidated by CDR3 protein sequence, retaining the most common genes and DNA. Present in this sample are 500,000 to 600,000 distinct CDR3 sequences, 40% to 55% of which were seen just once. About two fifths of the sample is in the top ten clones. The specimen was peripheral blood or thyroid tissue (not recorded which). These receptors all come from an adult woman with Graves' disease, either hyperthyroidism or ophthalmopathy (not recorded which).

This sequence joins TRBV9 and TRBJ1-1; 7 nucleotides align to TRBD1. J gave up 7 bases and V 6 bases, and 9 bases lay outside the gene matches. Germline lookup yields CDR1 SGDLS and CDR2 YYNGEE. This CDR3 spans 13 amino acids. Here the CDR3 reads CASNGGTVYEAFF. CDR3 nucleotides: TGTGCCAGCAATGGAGGGACAGTCTATGAAGCTTTCTTT. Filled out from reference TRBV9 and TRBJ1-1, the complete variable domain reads DSGVTQTPKHLITATGQRVTLRCSPRSGDLSVYWYQQSLDQGLQFLIQYYNGEERAKGNILERFSAQQFPDLHSELNLSSLELGDSALYFCASNGGTVYEAFFGQGTRLTVV.

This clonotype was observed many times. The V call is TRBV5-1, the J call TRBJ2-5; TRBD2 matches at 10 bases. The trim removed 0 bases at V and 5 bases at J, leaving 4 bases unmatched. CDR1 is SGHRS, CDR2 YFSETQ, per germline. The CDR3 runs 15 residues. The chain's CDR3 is CASSLVGTSEETQYF. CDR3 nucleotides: TGCGCCAGCAGCTTGGTGGGGACTAGCGAGGAGACCCAGTACTTC.

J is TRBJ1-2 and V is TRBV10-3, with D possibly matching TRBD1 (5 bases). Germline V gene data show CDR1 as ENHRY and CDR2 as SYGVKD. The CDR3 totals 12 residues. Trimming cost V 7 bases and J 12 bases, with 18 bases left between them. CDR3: CAITTGTDGNTF. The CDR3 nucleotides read TGTGCCATCACCACCGGGACGGATGGAAACACCTTC.

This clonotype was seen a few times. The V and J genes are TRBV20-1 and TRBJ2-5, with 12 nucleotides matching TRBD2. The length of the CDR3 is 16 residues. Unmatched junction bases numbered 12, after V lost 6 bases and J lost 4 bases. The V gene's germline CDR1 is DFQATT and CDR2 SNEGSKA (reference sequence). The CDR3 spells CSAADLTSGGGETQYF. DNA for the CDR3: TGCAGTGCGGCGGATCTGACTAGCGGGGGAGGAGAGACCCAGTACTTC.

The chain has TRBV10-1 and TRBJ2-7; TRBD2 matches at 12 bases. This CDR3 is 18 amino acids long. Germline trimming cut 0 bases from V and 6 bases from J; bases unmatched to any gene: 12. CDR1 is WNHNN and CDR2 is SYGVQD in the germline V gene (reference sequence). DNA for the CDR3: TGCGCCAGCAGTGAGTCTACGACTAGCGGGAGATCTCCACGCGAGCAGTACTTC. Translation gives CASSESTTSGRSPREQYF.

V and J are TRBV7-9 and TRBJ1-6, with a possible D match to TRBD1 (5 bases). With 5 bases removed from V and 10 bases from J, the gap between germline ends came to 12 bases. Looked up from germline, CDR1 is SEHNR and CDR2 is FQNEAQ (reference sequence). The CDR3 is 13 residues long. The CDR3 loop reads CASSLPGESPLHF. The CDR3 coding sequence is TGTGCCAGCAGCCTCCCGGGGGAGTCACCCCTCCACTTT.

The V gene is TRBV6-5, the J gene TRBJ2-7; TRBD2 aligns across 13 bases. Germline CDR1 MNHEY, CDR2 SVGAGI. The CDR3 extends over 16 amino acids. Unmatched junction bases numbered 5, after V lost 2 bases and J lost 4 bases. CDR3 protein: CASSYGGLAGRYEQYF. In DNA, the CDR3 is TGTGCCAGCAGTTACGGGGGACTAGCGGGAAGGTACGAGCAGTACTTC.

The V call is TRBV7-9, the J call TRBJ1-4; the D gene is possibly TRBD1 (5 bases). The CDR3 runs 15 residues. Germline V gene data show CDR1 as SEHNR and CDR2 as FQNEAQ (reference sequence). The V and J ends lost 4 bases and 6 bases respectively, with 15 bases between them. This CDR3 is CASSSDGGTDEKLFF. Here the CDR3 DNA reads TGTGCCAGCAGCTCTGACGGGGGAACGGATGAAAAACTGTTTTTT.

The CDR3 DNA reads TGTGCCAGCAGCCTTAACCACGAGCAGTACTTC. Protein sequence: CASSLNHEQYF. The rearrangement joins TRBV7-6 to TRBJ2-7, with unresolved D. The germline V and J ends were trimmed by 5 bases and 5 bases, with 7 bases remaining between them. The CDR3 loop spans 11 amino acids. Germline assignment: CDR1 SGHVS and CDR2 FNYEAQ.

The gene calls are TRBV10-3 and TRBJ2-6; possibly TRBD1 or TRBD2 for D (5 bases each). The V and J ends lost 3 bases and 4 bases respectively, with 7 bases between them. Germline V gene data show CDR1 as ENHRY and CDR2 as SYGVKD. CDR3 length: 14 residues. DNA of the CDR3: TGTGCCATCAGTGACGGGGCCGGGGCCAACGTCCTGACTTTC. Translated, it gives CAISDGAGANVLTF.

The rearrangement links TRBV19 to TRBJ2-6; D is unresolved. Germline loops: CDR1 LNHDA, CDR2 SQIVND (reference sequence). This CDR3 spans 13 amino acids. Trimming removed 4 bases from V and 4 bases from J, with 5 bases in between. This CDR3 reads CASSNQGANVLTF. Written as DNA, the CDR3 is TGTGCCAGTAGTAACCAGGGGGCCAACGTCCTGACTTTC.

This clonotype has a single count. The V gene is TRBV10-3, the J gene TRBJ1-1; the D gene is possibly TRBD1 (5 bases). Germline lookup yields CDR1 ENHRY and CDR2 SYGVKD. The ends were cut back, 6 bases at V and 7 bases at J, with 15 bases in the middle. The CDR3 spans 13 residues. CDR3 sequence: CAIRGWQGVEAFF. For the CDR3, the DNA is TGTGCCATCAGAGGCTGGCAGGGTGTTGAAGCTTTCTTT.

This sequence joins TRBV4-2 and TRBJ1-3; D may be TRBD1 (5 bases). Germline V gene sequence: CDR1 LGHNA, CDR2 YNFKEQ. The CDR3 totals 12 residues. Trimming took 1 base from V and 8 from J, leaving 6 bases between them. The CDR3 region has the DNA TGTGCCAGCAGCCAAGTCAGGGACACCATATATTTT. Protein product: CASSQVRDTIYF.

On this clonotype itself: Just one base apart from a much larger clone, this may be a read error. CDR3 sequence reads: CSAREAPSGIVYEQYF. DNA of the CDR3: TGCAGTGCTAGAGAGGCCCCTAGCGGGATCGTCTACGAGCAGTACTTC. The chain links TRBV20-1 to TRBJ2-7; 9 bases fit TRBD2. Losses at the gene ends were 0 bases for V and 3 bases for J; bases not matched to a gene: 9. The CDR3 totals 16 residues. Germline V gene lookup returns CDR1 DFQATT and CDR2 SNEGSKA (reference sequence).

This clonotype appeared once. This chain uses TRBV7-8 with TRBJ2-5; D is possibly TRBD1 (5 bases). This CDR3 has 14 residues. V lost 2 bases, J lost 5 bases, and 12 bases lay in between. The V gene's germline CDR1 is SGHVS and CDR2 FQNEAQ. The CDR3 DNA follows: TGTGCCAGCAGCTTATCGGCAGGGTCGGAGACCCAGTACTTC. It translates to CASSLSAGSETQYF.

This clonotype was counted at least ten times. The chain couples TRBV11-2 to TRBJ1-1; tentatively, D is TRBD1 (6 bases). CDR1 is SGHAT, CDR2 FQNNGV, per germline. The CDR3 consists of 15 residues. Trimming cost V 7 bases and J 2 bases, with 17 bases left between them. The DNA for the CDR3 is TGTGCCAGCAACCGCCTCCAGGGGAAAAACACTGAAGCTTTCTTT. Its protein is CASNRLQGKNTEAFF.

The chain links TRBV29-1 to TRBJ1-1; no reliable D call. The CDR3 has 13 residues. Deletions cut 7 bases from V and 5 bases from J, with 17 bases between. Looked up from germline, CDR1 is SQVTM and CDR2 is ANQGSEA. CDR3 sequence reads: CSARTPTGTEAFF. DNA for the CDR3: TGCAGCGCTAGGACTCCCACGGGGACTGAAGCTTTCTTT.

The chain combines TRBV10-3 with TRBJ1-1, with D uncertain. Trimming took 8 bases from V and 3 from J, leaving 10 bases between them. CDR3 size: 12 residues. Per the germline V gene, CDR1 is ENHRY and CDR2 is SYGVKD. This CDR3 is CAIAGLDTEAFF. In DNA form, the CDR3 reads TGTGCCATCGCGGGTTTGGACACTGAAGCTTTCTTT.

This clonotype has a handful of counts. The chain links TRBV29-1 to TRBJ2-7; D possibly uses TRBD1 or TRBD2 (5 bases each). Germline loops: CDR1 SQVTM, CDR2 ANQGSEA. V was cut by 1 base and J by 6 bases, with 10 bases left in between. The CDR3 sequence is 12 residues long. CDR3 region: CSVEVGELEQYF. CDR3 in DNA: TGCAGCGTTGAAGTGGGGGAACTCGAGCAGTACTTC.

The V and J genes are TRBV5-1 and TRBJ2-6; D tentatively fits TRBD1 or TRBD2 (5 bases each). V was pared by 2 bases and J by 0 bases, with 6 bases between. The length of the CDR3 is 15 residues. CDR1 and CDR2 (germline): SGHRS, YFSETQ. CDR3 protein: CASSFGGSGANVLTF. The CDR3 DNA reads TGCGCCAGCAGCTTTGGGGGCTCTGGGGCCAACGTCCTGACTTTC.

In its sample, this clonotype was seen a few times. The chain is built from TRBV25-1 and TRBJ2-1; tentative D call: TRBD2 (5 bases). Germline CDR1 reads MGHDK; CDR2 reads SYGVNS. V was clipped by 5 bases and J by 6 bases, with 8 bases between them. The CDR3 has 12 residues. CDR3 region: CASSSGSNEQFF. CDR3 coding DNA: TGTGCCAGCAGTAGCGGAAGCAATGAGCAGTTCTTC.

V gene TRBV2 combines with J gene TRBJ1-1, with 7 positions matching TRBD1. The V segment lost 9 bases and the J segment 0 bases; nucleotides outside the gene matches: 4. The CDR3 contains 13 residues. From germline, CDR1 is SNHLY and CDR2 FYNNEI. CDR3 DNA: TGTGCCAGTCAGGGGGAAATGAACACTGAAGCTTTCTTT. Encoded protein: CASQGEMNTEAFF.

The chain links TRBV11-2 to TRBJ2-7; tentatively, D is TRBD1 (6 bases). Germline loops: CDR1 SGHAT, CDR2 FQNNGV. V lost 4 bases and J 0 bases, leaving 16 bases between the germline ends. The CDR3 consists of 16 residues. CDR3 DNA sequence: TGTGCCAGCAGCTCCACAGGGTCCCAACGCTCCTACGAGCAGTACTTC. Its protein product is CASSSTGSQRSYEQYF.

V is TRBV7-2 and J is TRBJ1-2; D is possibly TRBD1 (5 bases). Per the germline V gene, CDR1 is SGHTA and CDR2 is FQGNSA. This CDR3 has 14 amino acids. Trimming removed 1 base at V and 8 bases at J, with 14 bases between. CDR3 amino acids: CASSLGPGPNGYTF. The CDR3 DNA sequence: TGTGCCAGCAGCTTAGGGCCAGGGCCAAACGGCTACACCTTC.

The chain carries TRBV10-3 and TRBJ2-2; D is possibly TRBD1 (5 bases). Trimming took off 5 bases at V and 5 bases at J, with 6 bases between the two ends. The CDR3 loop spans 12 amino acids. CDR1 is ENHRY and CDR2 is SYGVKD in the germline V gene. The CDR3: CAISRGTGELFF. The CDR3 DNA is TGTGCCATCAGTAGGGGTACCGGGGAGCTGTTTTTT.

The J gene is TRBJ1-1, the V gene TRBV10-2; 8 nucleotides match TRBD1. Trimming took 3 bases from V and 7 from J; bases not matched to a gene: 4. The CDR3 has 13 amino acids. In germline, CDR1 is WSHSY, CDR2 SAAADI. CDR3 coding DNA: TGCGCCAGCAGTGAAACAGGGGGACTTGAAGCTTTCTTT. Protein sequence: CASSETGGLEAFF.

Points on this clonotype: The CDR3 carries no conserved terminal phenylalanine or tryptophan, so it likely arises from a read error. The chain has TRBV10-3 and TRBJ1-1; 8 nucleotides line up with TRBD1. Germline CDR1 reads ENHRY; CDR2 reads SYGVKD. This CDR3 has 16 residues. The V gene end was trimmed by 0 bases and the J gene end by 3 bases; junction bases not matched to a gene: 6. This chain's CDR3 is CAISESTGDVDTEAFL. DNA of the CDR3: TGTGCCATCAGTGAGTCGACAGGGGATGTAGACACTGAAGCTTTCCTT.